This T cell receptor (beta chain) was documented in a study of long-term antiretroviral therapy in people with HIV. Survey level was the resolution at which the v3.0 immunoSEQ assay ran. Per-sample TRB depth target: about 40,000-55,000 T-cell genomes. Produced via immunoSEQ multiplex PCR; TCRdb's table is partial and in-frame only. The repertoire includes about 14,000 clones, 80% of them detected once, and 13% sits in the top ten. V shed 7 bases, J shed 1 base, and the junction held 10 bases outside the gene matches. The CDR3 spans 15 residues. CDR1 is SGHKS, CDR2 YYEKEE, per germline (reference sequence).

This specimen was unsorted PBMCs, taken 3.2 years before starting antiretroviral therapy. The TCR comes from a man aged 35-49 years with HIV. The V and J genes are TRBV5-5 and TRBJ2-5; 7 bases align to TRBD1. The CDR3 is CASGPATGIQETQYF. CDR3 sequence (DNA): TGTGCCAGCGGTCCAGCGACAGGGATCCAAGAGACCCAGTACTTC.